These T cell receptor beta chains were read from a single sample in a study of blood T cell repertoires in COVID-19. The protocol was immunoSEQ multiplex PCR, while the TCRdb copy is restricted to in-frame clones and leaves out a portion. The sample yields around 31,000 clones, 75% to 90% seen once. The sample taken for sequencing was peripheral blood. Every receptor here comes from a man aged 55 to 69 with acute or convalescent COVID-19. CDR3s leave out the opening cysteine and the closing phenylalanine or tryptophan. The D gene is left open where the match is weak. Size tells how often a clone was seen (once, few, many) or the class of an expanded clone, and some rows leave it out.

>NA|TRBJ2-3|NA|12|TRBV3-1/TRBV3-2
ASSLQWSADTQY
>NA|TRBJ2-7|TRBD2|12|TRBV6-5
ASRSGGSLYEQY
>few|TRBJ1-4|NA|12|TRBV6-5
ASSKTGPNEKLF
>few|TRBJ2-7|TRBD1|12|TRBV9
ASSVAGQSYEQY
>NA|TRBJ1-5|NA|11|TRBV5-5
ASTRSDLEPQH
>NA|TRBJ1-1|TRBD1|13|TRBV19
ASSGTGGFNTEAF
>NA|TRBJ2-5|NA|12|TRBV7-9
ASSLVQGKETQY
>NA|TRBJ1-1|NA|12|TRBV6-5
ASSYLTSNTEAF
>NA|TRBJ1-1|TRBD1|12|TRBV18
ASFSGQGGTEAF
>NA|TRBJ2-3|TRBD2|14|TRBV10-2
ASSEGRRGGTDTQY